This passage covers 14 T cell receptor beta chains from one sample sequenced in a study of CXCR3-negative and CXCR3-positive naive CD8 T cells. It was by 5' RACE with UMI labels that the TRB cDNA libraries were prepared. TCRdb re-analyzed the 5' RACE reads; it lists each CDR3 protein once, without DNA. The repertoire table contains some 130,000 distinct CDR3 sequences. The sequenced sample was naive CXCR3- CD8+ T cells from blood. Subset indicated: CD45RO-CCR7+CD27+CD95- naive CD8+ T cells lacking CXCR3 (TNR3-). These TCRs come from a human donor in good health. Some clones in this sample may be carry-over from other donors' samples.

V usage is TRBV29-1 and J usage is TRBJ2-1; with no DNA, the TCRdb D assignment of TRBD1 cannot be verified. The CDR3 covers 14 residues. Germline lookup yields CDR1 SQVTM and CDR2 ANQGSEA. CDR3 amino acids: CSGDTGLMNNEQFF.

The chain has TRBV2 and TRBJ2-5; lacking DNA, the TRBD2 call made by TCRdb goes unchecked. Germline-derived CDR1 and CDR2 are SNHLY and FYNNEI. The CDR3 length is 16 residues. CDR3 amino acids: CASSEQRGGGIKTQYF.

The gene calls are TRBV28 and TRBJ2-7; with no DNA, the TCRdb D assignment of TRBD1 cannot be verified. The CDR3 extends over 14 amino acids. The V gene's germline CDR1 is MDHEN and CDR2 SYDVKM. The CDR3 spells CASRVTGGYYEQYF.

V is TRBV29-1 and J is TRBJ1-2. The germline gives CDR1 SQVTM, CDR2 ANQGSEA. This CDR3 contains 12 residues. This CDR3 reads CSVEGRGYGYTF.

The chain recombines TRBV6-6 with TRBJ1-1. Looked up from germline, CDR1 is MNHNY and CDR2 is SVGAGI (reference sequence). CDR3 length: 14 amino acids. The CDR3 region is CASSYSGQGLEAFF.

The chain joins TRBV28 to TRBJ2-7; the D call from TCRdb, TRBD1, cannot be confirmed without DNA. The CDR3 is 13 residues long. Germline CDR1 is MDHEN and CDR2 is SYDVKM. The CDR3 reads CASSFSGIGEQYF.

The CDR3 sequence is CASSYFGTGTTDTQYF. The gene calls are TRBV12-3 or TRBV12-4 and TRBJ2-3; as DNA is missing, the TRBD1 call by TCRdb cannot be tested. This CDR3 has 16 residues.

The rearrangement uses TRBV5-4 and TRBJ2-5; TCRdb's D gene call, TRBD1, goes unchecked for lack of DNA. Germline values: CDR1 SGHNT, CDR2 YYREEE (reference sequence). The CDR3 loop spans 15 amino acids. The CDR3: CASSLPGPTWETQYF.

V is TRBV4-1 and J is TRBJ2-2; TCRdb lists TRBD1, though no DNA is available to test this call. The CDR3 has 19 amino acids. CDR1 is MGHRA, CDR2 YSYEKL, per germline. The CDR3 sequence: CASSQEGGVGRGITGELFF.

The V and J genes are TRBV29-1 and TRBJ2-7; no DNA is available, so the TRBD1 call from TCRdb remains unchecked. In germline, CDR1 is SQVTM, CDR2 ANQGSEA. There are 13 residues in the CDR3. CDR3 in amino acids: CSAKRDDSYEQYF.

J is TRBJ2-1 and V is TRBV9; TCRdb's D gene call, TRBD2, goes unchecked for lack of DNA. Germline V CDR1 and CDR2: SGDLS, YYNGEE. This CDR3 comprises 16 residues. The CDR3 protein is CASSVGQIPQNNEQFF. The full variable domain, in which reference TRBV9 and TRBJ2-1 provide the parts outside the CDR3, is DSGVTQTPKHLITATGQRVTLRCSPRSGDLSVYWYQQSLDQGLQFLIQYYNGEERAKGNILERFSAQQFPDLHSELNLSSLELGDSALYFCASSVGQIPQNNEQFFGPGTRLTVL.

The rearrangement joins TRBV28 to TRBJ2-3; without DNA, the TCRdb call of TRBD1 cannot be checked. The CDR3 loop spans 15 amino acids. Looked up from germline, CDR1 is MDHEN and CDR2 is SYDVKM. The CDR3 is CASSLLGGPGDTQYF.

The chain recombines TRBV29-1 with TRBJ1-1; the D call from TCRdb, TRBD1, cannot be confirmed without DNA. The CDR3 totals 14 residues. Looked up from germline, CDR1 is SQVTM and CDR2 is ANQGSEA. This chain's CDR3 is CSVEVPGRYTEAFF. Using reference TRBV29-1 and TRBJ1-1 for the parts outside the CDR3, the full variable domain is SAVISQKPSRDICQRGTSLTIQCQVDSQVTMMFWYRQQPGQSLTLIATANQGSEATYESGFVIDKFPISRPNLTFSTLTVSNMSPEDSSIYLCSVEVPGRYTEAFFGQGTRLTVV.

The CDR3 reads CASSFYPGSEAFF. The genes are TRBV12-3 or TRBV12-4 and TRBJ1-1; the D call of TRBD1 rests on TCRdb alone, since no DNA is present to check it. CDR3 length: 13 amino acids.